The 19 T cell receptor beta chains in this list originate from one sample, sequenced in a study of Ad26.COV2.S vaccination and SARS-CoV-2 variants. Sample treatment: around 19 received Ad26.COV2.S at low or high dose, single or two shots; 5 received placebo; per-sample allocation not given. Samples analyzed were those drawn on day 63 after the first vaccine or placebo injection. The assay was immunoSEQ multiplex PCR, and TCRdb's table has in-frame clones only and misses some. The table has roughly 320,000 clones, roughly 80% seen once. The sequences come from peripheral blood, collected in a trial of Ad26.COV2.S vaccine versus placebo. These receptors were collected from a person between 18 and 60 years old who received the Ad26.COV2.S COVID-19 vaccine or a placebo.

This chain joins TRBV20-1 and TRBJ2-7, with unresolved D. The germline V gene has CDR1 DFQATT and CDR2 SNEGSKA (reference sequence). V lost 5 bases and J lost 5, with 10 bases in between. CDR3 length equals 11 residues. CDR3 in DNA: TGCAGTGCTGTAAGAAACGACGAGCAGTACTTC. Translation gives CSAVRNDEQYF.

The chain recombines TRBV9 with TRBJ2-7, with D perhaps being TRBD1 or TRBD2 (5 bases each). CDR3 length: 15 amino acids. V dropped 2 bases and J dropped 2 bases, with 14 bases sitting between them. Germline V gene sequence: CDR1 SGDLS, CDR2 YYNGEE. CDR3 nucleotide sequence: TGTGCCAGCAGCGTTTCGGGACGGGCACCCTACGAGCAGTACTTC. It codes for CASSVSGRAPYEQYF.

This sequence joins TRBV5-1 and TRBJ1-1; no firm D call. CDR1 and CDR2 (germline): SGHRS, YFSETQ. The CDR3 runs 14 residues. Trimming removed 0 bases at V and 1 base at J, with 7 bases between. The CDR3 sequence is CASSLEQPNTEAFF. CDR3 bases: TGCGCCAGCAGCTTGGAGCAGCCGAACACTGAAGCTTTCTTT.

The CDR3 loop reads CASSYSRLNSEQYF. The CDR3 DNA reads TGTGCCAGCAGTTACTCGCGTCTAAATAGCGAGCAGTACTTC. The chain recombines TRBV6-2 or TRBV6-3 with TRBJ2-7; D not certain. This CDR3 has 14 amino acids. V gave up 0 bases and J gave up 6 bases, with 12 bases separating them. The V gene's germline CDR1 is MNHEY and CDR2 SVGEGT.

This clone was found a few times. V usage is TRBV2 and J usage is TRBJ2-7, with D perhaps matching TRBD2 (5 bases). Germline CDR1 is SNHLY and CDR2 is FYNNEI. The CDR3 covers 14 residues. V was cut by 5 bases and J by 2 bases, with 13 bases left in between. The CDR3 region is CASSWTGTTYEQYF. In DNA, the CDR3 is TGTGCCAGCAGTTGGACGGGAACTACCTACGAGCAGTACTTC.

The gene calls are TRBV12-5 and TRBJ2-7; 7 nucleotides match TRBD1. Germline V gives CDR1 LGHNT, CDR2 FRNRAP. V shed 6 bases and J 4 bases; nucleotides not matched to a gene: 12. This CDR3 is built from 15 residues. The CDR3 reads CASGRDRGFSYEQYF. CDR3 DNA: TGTGCTAGTGGCAGGGACAGAGGGTTTTCTTACGAGCAGTACTTC. Using reference TRBV12-5 and TRBJ2-7 for the parts outside the CDR3, the full variable domain is DARVTQTPRHKVTEMGQEVTMRCQPILGHNTVFWYRQTMMQGLELLAYFRNRAPLDDSGMPKDRFSAEMPDATLATLKIQPSEPRDSAVYFCASGRDRGFSYEQYFGPGTRLTVT.

The chain couples TRBV30 to TRBJ2-3; TRBD1 agrees at 12 bases. Germline V CDR1 and CDR2: GTSNPN, SVGIG (reference sequence). There are 15 residues in the CDR3. The V segment lost 3 bases and the J segment 4 bases; nucleotides outside the gene matches: 5. CDR3 nucleotides: TGTGCCTGGAGCCGGGACAGGGGGCAATCAGATACGCAGTATTTT. This gives the protein CAWSRDRGQSDTQYF.

The chain links TRBV7-9 to TRBJ2-3; 11 positions match TRBD2. The CDR3 has 17 amino acids. Germline V lookup: CDR1 SEHNR, CDR2 FQNEAQ (reference sequence). Unmatched junction bases numbered 7, after V lost 5 bases and J lost 0 bases. The chain's CDR3 is CASSASGGPTSTDTQYF. The CDR3 coding sequence is TGTGCCAGCAGCGCTAGCGGGGGGCCAACTAGCACAGATACGCAGTATTTT. Together with reference TRBV7-9 and TRBJ2-3, the CDR3 gives the full variable domain: DTGVSQNPRHKITKRGQNVTFRCDPISEHNRLYWYRQTLGQGPEFLTYFQNEAQLEKSRLLSDRFSAERPKGSFSTLEIQRTEQGDSAMYLCASSASGGPTSTDTQYFGPGTRLTVL.

For the CDR3, the DNA is TGCGCCAGCAGCTTGGTGGCAGGCAATCAGCCCCAGCATTTT. Translation: CASSLVAGNQPQHF. J is TRBJ1-5 and V is TRBV5-1, with no clear D. CDR1 SGHRS and CDR2 YFSETQ come from the germline V gene. The CDR3 spans 14 residues. V lost 0 bases and J 2 bases, leaving 6 bases between the germline ends.

The V gene is TRBV11-1, the J gene TRBJ1-4, with a possible D match to TRBD1 (5 bases). The CDR3 spans 15 residues. V lost 5 bases and J lost 6, with 16 bases in between. The germline V gene has CDR1 SGHAT and CDR2 FQDESV (reference sequence). The chain's CDR3 is CASSRVGLGDEKLFF. DNA for the CDR3: TGTGCCAGCAGCCGAGTTGGACTGGGGGATGAAAAACTGTTTTTT.

The V call is TRBV6-5, the J call TRBJ2-1, with TRBD1 matching 10 bases. Unmatched junction bases numbered 11, after V lost 6 bases and J lost 9 bases. Germline values: CDR1 MNHEY, CDR2 SVGAGI. The CDR3 is 15 amino acids. The CDR3 DNA follows: TGTGCCAGCAGCACCGGGACAGGGGTTAATAGTGAGCAGTTCTTC. It translates to CASSTGTGVNSEQFF.

The chain couples TRBV7-5 to TRBJ2-1; TRBD2, the D gene given by the table, was not confirmed from the DNA. TRBV7-5 is marked as a pseudogene. This CDR3 has 16 amino acids. This CDR3 reads CVRSLGSGGGANEQFF. The CDR3 region has the DNA TGTGTCAGAAGCTTAGGTTCGGGCGGGGGGGCAAATGAGCAGTTCTTC.

The rearrangement links TRBV24-1 to TRBJ2-1; 9 positions match TRBD2. This CDR3 spans 16 amino acids. The V gene end was trimmed by 4 bases and the J gene end by 7 bases; junction bases not matched to a gene: 10. Germline V CDR1 and CDR2: KGHDR, SFDVKD. The CDR3 DNA follows: TGTGCCACCAGTGAGGTCGGGAGCGGGGGGACTAATGAGCAGTTCTTC. Residues: CATSEVGSGGTNEQFF.

The chain recombines TRBV12-3 or TRBV12-4 with TRBJ1-3; D is unresolved. Trimming stripped 8 bases from V and 3 bases from J, with 11 bases between. CDR3 length: 13 amino acids. The CDR3 region has the DNA TGTGCCAGCTCGACCGATATTGGAAACACCATATATTTT. This encodes CASSTDIGNTIYF.

This chain joins TRBV28 and TRBJ2-7; D tentatively reads TRBD1 or TRBD2 (5 bases each). From germline, CDR1 is MDHEN and CDR2 SYDVKM. The CDR3 is 17 residues long. Trimming shortened V by 4 bases and J by 0 bases, and 19 bases separated the two germline ends. The CDR3 protein is CASSSLGTGISSYEQYF. The DNA for the CDR3 is TGTGCCAGCAGTTCCCTCGGGACGGGGATAAGCTCCTACGAGCAGTACTTC.

V and J are TRBV5-6 and TRBJ2-5; TRBD2 matches at 9 bases. The J segment lost 5 bases and the V segment lost 0 bases, leaving 5 bases of the junction unmatched. The CDR3 totals 15 residues. The V gene's germline CDR1 is SGHDT and CDR2 YYEEEE. This CDR3 reads CASSLVRTSEETQYF. The CDR3 region has the DNA TGTGCCAGCAGCTTGGTTCGGACTAGCGAGGAGACCCAGTACTTC.

This chain joins TRBV18 and TRBJ2-3; D perhaps matches TRBD2 (5 bases). V lost 2 bases, J lost 2 bases, and 11 bases lay in between. The V gene's germline CDR1 is KGHSH and CDR2 LQKENI. The CDR3 spans 15 residues. As DNA, the CDR3 is TGTGCCAGCTCACCAGGACTGCAAACCACAGATACGCAGTATTTT. Translation gives CASSPGLQTTDTQYF.

This chain links TRBV5-1 with TRBJ1-1; D gene unclear. The germline V gene has CDR1 SGHRS and CDR2 YFSETQ. The germline V and J ends were trimmed by 0 bases and 4 bases, with 10 bases remaining between them. The CDR3 is 14 amino acids. The CDR3 spells CASSLAWVSTEAFF. CDR3 nucleotide sequence: TGCGCCAGCAGCTTGGCTTGGGTGTCCACTGAAGCTTTCTTT.

This clone appeared once. The genes are TRBV27 and TRBJ1-2; the match to TRBD1 covers 10 bases. The CDR3 contains 14 residues. Germline CDR1 reads MNHEY; CDR2 reads SMNVEV (reference sequence). J was trimmed by 1 base and V by 6 bases; bases with no gene match: 2. DNA of the CDR3: TGTGCCAGCAGAGGACAGGGGGGTAACTATGGCTACACCTTC. Translation gives CASRGQGGNYGYTF.